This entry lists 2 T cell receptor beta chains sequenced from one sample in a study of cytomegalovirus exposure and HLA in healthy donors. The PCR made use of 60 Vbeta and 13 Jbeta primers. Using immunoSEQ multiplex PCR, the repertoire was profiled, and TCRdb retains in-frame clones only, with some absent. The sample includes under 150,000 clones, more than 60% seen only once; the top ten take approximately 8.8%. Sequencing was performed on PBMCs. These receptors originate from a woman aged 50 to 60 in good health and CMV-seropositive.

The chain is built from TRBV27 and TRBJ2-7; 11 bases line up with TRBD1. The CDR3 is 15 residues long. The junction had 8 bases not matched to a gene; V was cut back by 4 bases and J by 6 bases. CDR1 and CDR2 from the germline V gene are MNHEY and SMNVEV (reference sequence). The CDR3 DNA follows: TGTGCCAGCAGTTCCCTCGGGACAGGGGGAGCCGAGCAGTACTTC. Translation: CASSSLGTGGAEQYF.

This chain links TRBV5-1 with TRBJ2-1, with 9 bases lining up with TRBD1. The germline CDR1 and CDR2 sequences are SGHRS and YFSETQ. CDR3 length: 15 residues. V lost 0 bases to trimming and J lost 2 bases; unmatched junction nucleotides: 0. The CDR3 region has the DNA TGCGCCAGCAGCTTGGACAGGGGGCCCTACAATGAGCAGTTCTTC. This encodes CASSLDRGPYNEQFF.